These 12 T cell receptor beta chains were sequenced from one sample in a study of cytomegalovirus exposure and HLA in healthy donors. Clones were sequenced by immunoSEQ multiplex PCR, and TCRdb holds only the in-frame ones, with some missing. Found here are 250,000 to 300,000 clones, just over 85% of them singletons; the top ten hold over 0.95%. Sequencing used PBMCs. The receptors originated from a woman in her late teens or twenties in good health and CMV-seronegative.

This rearrangement joins TRBV27 to TRBJ1-4; D perhaps matches TRBD1 (5 bases). There are 16 residues in the CDR3. Per the germline V gene, CDR1 is MNHEY and CDR2 is SMNVEV (reference sequence). V dropped 3 bases and J dropped 0 bases, with 11 bases sitting between them. The CDR3 is CASSLTGEATNEKLFF. CDR3 coding DNA: TGTGCCAGCAGTTTGACGGGGGAGGCAACTAATGAAAAACTGTTTTTT.

Concerning this clone itself: This sample also contains other DNA sequences that code for the same CDR3. The chain combines TRBV10-2 with TRBJ1-5; D may be TRBD1 (5 bases). Germline values: CDR1 WSHSY, CDR2 SAAADI. The CDR3 spans 13 residues. Trimming removed 2 bases at V and 6 bases at J, with 8 bases between. CDR3 bases: TGCGCCAGCAGTGAGCAGGGATCTCAGCCCCAGCATTTT. Translation: CASSEQGSQPQHF.

In its sample, this clone was seen once. V gene TRBV5-8 combines with J gene TRBJ1-1; D possibly corresponds to TRBD1 (5 bases). Germline V gene sequence: CDR1 SGHTS, CDR2 YDEGEE. The V gene lost 0 bases and the J gene lost 4 bases, with 22 bases spanning the gap. The CDR3 is 18 residues long. The DNA of the CDR3 is TGTGCCAGCAGCTTGGCCTGGGGGAGGTCCCTAAGGAGCACTGAAGCTTTCTTT. It encodes CASSLAWGRSLRSTEAFF.

The chain is built from TRBV7-6 and TRBJ2-7, with TRBD2 identical over 9 bases. From germline, CDR1 is SGHVS and CDR2 FNYEAQ. CDR3 length: 14 residues. The J segment lost 4 bases and the V segment lost 3 bases, leaving 4 bases of the junction unmatched. CDR3 nucleotides: TGTGCCAGCAGCTTTAGGCTAGCGGGGTACGAGCAGTACTTC. It encodes CASSFRLAGYEQYF.

This chain joins TRBV7-9 and TRBJ1-3; D is unresolved. Trimming took off 3 bases at V and 4 bases at J, with 19 bases between the two ends. Germline CDR1 and CDR2: SEHNR and FQNEAQ (reference sequence). The CDR3 has 17 amino acids. CDR3 in DNA: TGTGCCAGCAGCTTTAGAGCCTTACCCGGGAAAGGAAACACCATATATTTT. Protein sequence: CASSFRALPGKGNTIYF.

The chain combines TRBV29-1 with TRBJ2-2; D possibly corresponds to TRBD1 (7 bases). Germline values: CDR1 SQVTM, CDR2 ANQGSEA. CDR3 length: 14 residues. V was clipped by 3 bases and J by 3 bases, with 11 bases between them. The CDR3 region is CSVEEGAYTGELFF. The CDR3 bases are TGCAGCGTTGAGGAGGGGGCGTACACCGGGGAGCTGTTTTTT.

J is TRBJ2-5 and V is TRBV12-5, with 11 positions matching TRBD2. V dropped 6 bases and J dropped 4; count of bases not matched to a gene: 13. CDR3 length: 17 residues. In germline, CDR1 is LGHNT, CDR2 FRNRAP. The CDR3 reads CASGPDIAGGPGETQYF. In nucleotides, the CDR3 is TGTGCTAGTGGCCCCGACATAGCGGGAGGGCCAGGAGAGACCCAGTACTTC.

V is TRBV9 and J is TRBJ2-1, with 9 bases lining up with TRBD2. The V gene end was trimmed by 1 base and the J gene end by 6 bases; junction bases not matched to a gene: 5. Looked up from germline, CDR1 is SGDLS and CDR2 is YYNGEE. The CDR3 extends over 15 amino acids. This CDR3 is CASSVSGLAVNEQFF. CDR3 nucleotide sequence: TGTGCCAGCAGCGTATCGGGACTAGCCGTCAATGAGCAGTTCTTC.

The rearrangement uses TRBV28 and TRBJ2-7, with a tentative D call TRBD1 (6 bases). The CDR3 sequence is 16 residues long. Germline V lookup: CDR1 MDHEN, CDR2 SYDVKM. Between the trimmed V and J ends, which lost 2 bases and 0 bases, there was a span of 14 bases. The CDR3 protein is CASSLASGVSSYEQYF. CDR3 nucleotide sequence: TGTGCCAGCAGTTTAGCTTCAGGGGTAAGCTCCTACGAGCAGTACTTC.

The chain has TRBV28 and TRBJ1-5, with 11 bases lining up with TRBD1. Germline V gene lookup returns CDR1 MDHEN and CDR2 SYDVKM. Trimming cost V 3 bases and J 4 bases; bases outside gene matches: 8. This CDR3 comprises 17 residues. The DNA of the CDR3 is TGTGCCAGCAGTTTTATCGGCAGGGACAGGGGGAATCAGCCCCAGCATTTT. Amino acid sequence: CASSFIGRDRGNQPQHF.

In this sample, this clone turned up once. The chain links TRBV9 to TRBJ1-6; perhaps TRBD1 as D (6 bases). The CDR3 is 14 residues long. Between the trimmed V and J ends, which lost 3 bases and 10 bases, there was a span of 14 bases. Germline V gives CDR1 SGDLS, CDR2 YYNGEE. CDR3 protein: CASSGRDIISPLHF. DNA of the CDR3: TGTGCCAGCAGCGGCCGGGACATAATCTCACCCCTCCACTTT.

This chain joins TRBV7-7 and TRBJ2-1, with TRBD2 matching over 11 bases. Germline CDR1 SSHAT, CDR2 FNYEAQ (reference sequence). The CDR3 has 15 residues. Trimming at V came to 5 bases and at J to 10 bases, leaving 10 bases not matched to a gene. Here the CDR3 reads CASSPGTSGRGEQFF. The CDR3 DNA sequence: TGTGCCAGCAGCCCAGGGACTAGCGGCCGGGGGGAGCAGTTCTTC.